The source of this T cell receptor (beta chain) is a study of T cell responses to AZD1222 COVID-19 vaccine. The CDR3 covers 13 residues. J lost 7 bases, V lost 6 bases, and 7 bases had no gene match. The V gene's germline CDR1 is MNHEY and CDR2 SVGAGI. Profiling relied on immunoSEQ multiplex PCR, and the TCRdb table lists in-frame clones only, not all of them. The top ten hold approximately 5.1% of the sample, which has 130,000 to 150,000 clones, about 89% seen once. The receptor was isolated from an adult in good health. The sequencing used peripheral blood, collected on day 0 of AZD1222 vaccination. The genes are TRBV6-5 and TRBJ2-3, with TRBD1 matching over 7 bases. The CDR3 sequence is CASSTGTANTQYF. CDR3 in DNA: TGTGCCAGCAGCACTGGGACAGCCAATACGCAGTATTTT.